This TCR beta chain was identified during a study of blood T cell repertoires in COVID-19. TCRdb keeps only in-frame clones here, not all; method: immunoSEQ multiplex PCR. Found here are around 190,000 clones, 80% to 85% of them singletons; the top ten hold 6% to 8%. This clone showed up just once. The CDR3 covers 15 residues. Germline V gene sequence: CDR1 MDHEN, CDR2 SYDVKM. Trimming left V 5 bases short and J 8 bases short, with 19 bases between. The rearrangement links TRBV28 to TRBJ2-4; perhaps TRBD2 as D (6 bases). This clonotype was sampled from a woman in her 70s with COVID-19, enrolled during active disease. The sequenced sample consisted of peripheral blood. The CDR3 region is CASSAGRAGGDIQYF. The CDR3 DNA reads as TGTGCCAGCAGTGCCGGGAGAGCGGGTGGAGACATTCAGTACTTC. The full variable domain, in which reference TRBV28 and TRBJ2-4 provide the parts outside the CDR3, is DVKVTQSSRYLVKRTGEKVFLECVQDMDHENMFWYRQDPGLGLRLIYFSYDVKMKEKGDIPEGYSVSREKKERFSLILESASTNQTSMYLCASSAGRAGGDIQYFGAGTRLSVL.